This T cell receptor (beta chain) was found in a study of cytomegalovirus exposure and HLA in healthy donors. Study-wide results and limits: The study recorded about 160 TCR beta chains that were cytomegalovirus-associated.

Amplification used 60 Vbeta primers and 13 Jbeta primers. Produced via immunoSEQ multiplex PCR; TCRdb's table is partial and in-frame only. The top ten clones hold roughly a tenth of a sample with approximately 120,000 clones, over 65% of them seen once. The ends lost 4 bases at V and 4 bases at J; junction bases unmatched: 4. The germline CDR1 and CDR2 sequences are MNHNS and SASEGT. The CDR3 has 15 amino acids. This clone is termed medium-sized. The antigen is unknown. This clonotype was sampled from a man aged 25 to 45 in good health and CMV-seropositive. The sample taken for sequencing was PBMCs. The chain recombines TRBV6-1 with TRBJ2-1, with 10 bases aligning to TRBD2. The CDR3 spells CASSAGTSDYNEQFF. DNA for the CDR3: TGTGCCAGCAGTGCAGGGACTAGCGATTACAATGAGCAGTTCTTC.